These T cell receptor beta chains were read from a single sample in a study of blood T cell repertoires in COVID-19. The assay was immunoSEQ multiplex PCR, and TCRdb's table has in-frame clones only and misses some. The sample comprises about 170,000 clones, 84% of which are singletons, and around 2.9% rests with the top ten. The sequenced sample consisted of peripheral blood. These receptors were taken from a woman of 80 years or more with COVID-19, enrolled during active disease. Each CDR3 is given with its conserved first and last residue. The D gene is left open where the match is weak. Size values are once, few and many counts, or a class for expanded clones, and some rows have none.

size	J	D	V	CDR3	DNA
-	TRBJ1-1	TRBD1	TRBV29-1	CSAERGQQTGAFF	TGCAGCGCCGAACGGGGACAGCAGACCGGAGCTTTCTTT
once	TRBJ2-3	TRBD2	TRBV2	CASSPPWVAGRTDTQYF	TGTGCCAGCAGCCCCCCGTGGGTAGCGGGACGCACAGATACGCAGTATTTT
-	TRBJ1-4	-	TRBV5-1	CASSPGTNEKLFF	TGCGCCAGCAGCCCGGGAACTAATGAAAAACTGTTTTTT
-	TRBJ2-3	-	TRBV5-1	CASGDLLTDTQYF	TGCGCCAGCGGGGACTTACTCACAGATACGCAGTATTTT
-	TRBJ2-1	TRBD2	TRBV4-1	CASSPLGLAGPYNEQFF	TGCGCCAGCAGCCCTCTGGGACTAGCGGGCCCCTACAATGAGCAGTTCTTC
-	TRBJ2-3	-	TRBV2	CASSGERSSTDTQYF	TGTGCCAGCAGTGGGGAGCGGAGTAGCACAGATACGCAGTATTTT
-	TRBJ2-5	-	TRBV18	CASSPGSPETQYF	TGTGCCAGCTCACCAGGGAGCCCAGAGACCCAGTACTTC
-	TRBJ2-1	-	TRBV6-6	CASSKTTNEQFF	TGTGCCAGCAGTAAGACTACCAATGAGCAGTTCTTC
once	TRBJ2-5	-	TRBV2	CASVQRQETQYF	TGTGCCAGCGTCCAGCGACAGGAGACCCAGTACTTC
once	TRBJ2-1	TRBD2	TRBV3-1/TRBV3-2	CASSLVAGGYNEQFF	TGTGCCAGCAGCCTCGTGGCGGGGGGCTACAATGAGCAGTTCTTC
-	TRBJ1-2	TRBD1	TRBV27	CASRSLGGQVYGYTF	TGTGCCAGCAGGAGTTTAGGGGGACAGGTCTATGGCTACACCTTC
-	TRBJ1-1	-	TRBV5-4	CASSLDRGGAEAFF	TGTGCCAGCAGCTTGGACCGGGGTGGAGCTGAAGCTTTCTTT
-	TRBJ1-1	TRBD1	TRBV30	CAWSGVRGRAGLNTEAFF	TGTGCCTGGAGTGGAGTCAGGGGGCGAGCAGGGCTGAACACTGAAGCTTTCTTT
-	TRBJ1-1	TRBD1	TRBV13	CASSWTGTGGGTEAFF	TGTGCCAGCAGCTGGACCGGGACAGGGGGCGGCACTGAAGCTTTCTTT
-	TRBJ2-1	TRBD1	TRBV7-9	CASSKDRGHYNEQFF	TGTGCCAGCAGCAAGGACAGGGGGCACTACAATGAGCAGTTCTTC
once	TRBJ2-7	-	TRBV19	CASSILLQSYEQYF	TGTGCCAGTAGTATCCTGTTACAATCCTACGAGCAGTACTTC
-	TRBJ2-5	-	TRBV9	CASSPGIRWHQETQYF	TGTGCCAGCAGCCCAGGGATTCGGTGGCACCAAGAGACCCAGTACTTC
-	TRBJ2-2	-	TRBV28	CASSTSTFGELFF	TGTGCCAGCAGTACCTCGACATTCGGGGAGCTGTTTTTT
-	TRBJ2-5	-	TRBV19	CASSKRQQETQYF	TGTGCCAGTAGTAAGCGACAGCAAGAGACCCAGTACTTC
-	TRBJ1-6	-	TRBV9	CASSVPGAYSPLHF	TGTGCCAGCAGCGTTCCAGGGGCTTATTCACCCCTCCACTTT
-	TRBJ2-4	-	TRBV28	CASSLAGPKNIQYF	TGTGCCAGCAGTTTAGCGGGTCCCAAAAACATTCAGTACTTC
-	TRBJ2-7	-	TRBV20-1	CSASTEYEQYF	TGCAGTGCTAGTACCGAGTACGAGCAGTACTTC
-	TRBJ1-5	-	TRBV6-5	CASSTGNQPQHF	TGTGCCAGCAGTACCGGGAATCAGCCCCAGCATTTT
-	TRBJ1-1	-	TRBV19	CASQGRQVNTEAFF	TGTGCCAGCCAGGGAAGACAGGTCAACACTGAAGCTTTCTTT
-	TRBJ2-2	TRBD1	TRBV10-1	CASSETRGRTGELFF	TGCGCCAGCAGTGAGACCAGGGGGCGAACCGGGGAGCTGTTTTTT
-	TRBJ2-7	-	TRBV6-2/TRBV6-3	CASSYWRGHEQYF	TGTGCCAGCAGTTATTGGAGGGGCCACGAGCAGTACTTC
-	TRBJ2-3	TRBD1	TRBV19	CASSQGAADTQYF	TGTGCCAGTAGTCAGGGGGCCGCAGATACGCAGTATTTT
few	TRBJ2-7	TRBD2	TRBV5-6	CASSLGAGLADYEQYF	TGTGCCAGCAGCTTGGGGGCGGGACTAGCAGATTACGAGCAGTACTTC
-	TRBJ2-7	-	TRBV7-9	CASSPQDYEQYF	TGTGCCAGCAGCCCACAGGACTACGAGCAGTACTTC
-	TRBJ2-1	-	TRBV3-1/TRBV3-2	CASSRDTTYNEQFF	TGTGCCAGCAGCCGGGACACTACCTACAATGAGCAGTTCTTC
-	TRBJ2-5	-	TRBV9	CASSVLGFEGETQYF	TGTGCCAGCAGCGTATTGGGCTTCGAGGGAGAGACCCAGTACTTC
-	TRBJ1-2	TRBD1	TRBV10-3	CAISESGQGRGGYTF	TGTGCCATCAGTGAGTCAGGACAGGGGAGAGGTGGCTACACCTTC
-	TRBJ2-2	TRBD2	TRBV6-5	CASTGGHNTGELFF	TGTGCCAGCACGGGGGGGCATAACACCGGGGAGCTGTTTTTT
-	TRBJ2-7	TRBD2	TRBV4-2	CASSPLGGTSGSVEQYF	TGTGCCAGCAGCCCGCTAGGGGGGACTAGCGGGAGTGTTGAGCAGTACTTC
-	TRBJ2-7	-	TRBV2	CASSGLIYEQYF	TGTGCCAGCAGTGGACTAATCTACGAGCAGTACTTC
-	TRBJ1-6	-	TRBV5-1	CASSLAEGGTPLHF	TGCGCCAGCAGCTTGGCCGAGGGTGGGACACCCCTCCACTTT
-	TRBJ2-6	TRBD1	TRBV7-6	CASSSTGDSGANVLTF	TGTGCCAGCAGCTCTACAGGGGACTCTGGGGCCAACGTCCTGACTTTC
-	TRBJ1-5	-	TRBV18	CASSTFRDTNQPQHF	TGTGCCAGCTCAACTTTCCGGGACACAAATCAGCCCCAGCATTTT
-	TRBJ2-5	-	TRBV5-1	CASSGQGKETQYF	TGCGCCAGCAGCGGCCAGGGAAAAGAGACCCAGTACTTC
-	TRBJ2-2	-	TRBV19	CASSITGTNTGELFF	TGTGCCAGTAGTATTACGGGGACGAACACCGGGGAGCTGTTTTTT
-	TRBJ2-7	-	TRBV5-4	CASSLESFGVEQYF	TGTGCCAGCAGCTTGGAGTCTTTCGGGGTCGAGCAGTACTTC
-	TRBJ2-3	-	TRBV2	CASSGGPGTDTQYF	TGTGCCAGCAGTGGAGGGCCAGGCACAGATACGCAGTATTTT
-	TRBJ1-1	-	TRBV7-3	CASSLGQLAEAFF	TGTGCCAGCAGCTTAGGACAGCTGGCTGAAGCTTTCTTT
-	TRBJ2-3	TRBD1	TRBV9	CASSAAGQGTDTQYF	TGTGCCAGCAGCGCGGCGGGACAGGGTACAGATACGCAGTATTTT
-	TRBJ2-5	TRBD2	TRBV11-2	CASSLRAGGGVVVETQYF	TGTGCCAGCAGCTTACGAGCGGGAGGAGGGGTGGTCGTAGAGACCCAGTACTTC
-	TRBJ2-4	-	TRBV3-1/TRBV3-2	CASSQGRAGNIQYF	TGTGCCAGCAGCCAGGGCAGGGCGGGGAACATTCAGTACTTC
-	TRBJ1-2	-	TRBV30	CAWSGQFNYGYTF	TGTGCCTGGAGCGGACAATTTAACTATGGCTACACCTTC
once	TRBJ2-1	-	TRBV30	CAWSVFANEQFF	TGTGCCTGGAGTGTTTTTGCGAATGAGCAGTTCTTC